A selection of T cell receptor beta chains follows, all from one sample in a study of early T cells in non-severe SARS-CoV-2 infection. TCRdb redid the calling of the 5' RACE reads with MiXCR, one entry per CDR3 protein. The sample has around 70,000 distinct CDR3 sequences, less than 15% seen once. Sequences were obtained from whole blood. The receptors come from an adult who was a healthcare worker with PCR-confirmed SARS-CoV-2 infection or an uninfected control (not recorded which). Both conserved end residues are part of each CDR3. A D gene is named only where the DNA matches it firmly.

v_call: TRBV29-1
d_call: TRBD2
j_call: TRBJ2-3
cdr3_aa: CSVVDSGRQTDTQCF

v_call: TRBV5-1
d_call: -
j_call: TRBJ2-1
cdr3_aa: CASSLGWEEQFF

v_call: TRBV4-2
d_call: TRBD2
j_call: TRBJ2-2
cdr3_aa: CASSQDRKIAGDTGELFF

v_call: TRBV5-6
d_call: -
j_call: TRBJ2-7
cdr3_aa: CASSLEQTYEQYF

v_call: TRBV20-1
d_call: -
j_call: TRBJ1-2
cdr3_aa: CSAPVGAGLNYGYTF

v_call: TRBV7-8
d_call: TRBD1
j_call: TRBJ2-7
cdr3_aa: CASSPRTGLSEQYF

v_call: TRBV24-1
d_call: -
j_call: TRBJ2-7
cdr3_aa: CATSDVYEQYF

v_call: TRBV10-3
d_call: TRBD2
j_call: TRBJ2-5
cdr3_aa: CAMQEGVLAAVGETQYF

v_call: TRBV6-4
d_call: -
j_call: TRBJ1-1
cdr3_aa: CASSEKGEGTEAFF

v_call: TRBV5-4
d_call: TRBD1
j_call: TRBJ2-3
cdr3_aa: CASSSPGGSSTDTQYF

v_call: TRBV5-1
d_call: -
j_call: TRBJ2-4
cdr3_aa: CASSLTQGRENIQYF

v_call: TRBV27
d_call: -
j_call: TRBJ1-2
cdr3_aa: CASSYGRNYGYTF

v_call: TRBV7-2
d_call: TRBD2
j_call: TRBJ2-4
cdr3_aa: CASSLGLQNGNIQYF

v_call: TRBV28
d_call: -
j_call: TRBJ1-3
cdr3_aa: CASSSSSSGNTIYF

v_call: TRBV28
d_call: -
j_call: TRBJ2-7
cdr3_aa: CASKVGGQQYF

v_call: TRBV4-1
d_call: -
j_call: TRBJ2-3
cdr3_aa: CASSPLPAQVTDTQYF

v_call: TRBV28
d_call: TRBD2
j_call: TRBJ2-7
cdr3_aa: CASSTSGWAYEQYF

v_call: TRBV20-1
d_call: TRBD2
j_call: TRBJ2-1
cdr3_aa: CSAIRLADIYNEQFF

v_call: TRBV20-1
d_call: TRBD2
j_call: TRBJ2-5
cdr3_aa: CSARGLLAGDRLPQETQYF

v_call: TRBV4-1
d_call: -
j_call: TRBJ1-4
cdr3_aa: CASSPRSAATNEKLFF

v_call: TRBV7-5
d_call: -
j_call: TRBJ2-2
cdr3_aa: CISVSEAYRDRGTGELFF

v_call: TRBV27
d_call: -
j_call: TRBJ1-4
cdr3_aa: CASSTGAPNEKLFF

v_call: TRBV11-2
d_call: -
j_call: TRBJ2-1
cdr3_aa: CASASGGGYNEQFF